This record concerns one T cell receptor beta chain sequence. This clonotype was seen a handful of times. Which antigen it targets is not known. Base qualities are not at hand, and no much larger clone is one base apart. This sample stems from a study of blood T cells in healthy people across ages (dated by TCRdb to between 2015 and 2017). For context, the study as a whole: In model experiments, template switching captured roughly one uniquely barcoded TCR beta cDNA molecule for every two T cells. Two additional independent replicas of 1 million unique cDNA reads from the same blood draw were analyzed for two donors (one aged 18 to 30 and one aged 80 or older). To track age-related changes in TCR beta repertoire diversity, the study relied on deep sequencing normalized with unique cDNA molecular identifiers. To avoid experimental bias, donors of different ages were spread randomly across the sequencing lanes. The donors were divided into four age groups: young (average around 16 years), middle-aged (almost 40), aged (approximately 59) and long-lived (about 84).

The donors were some 36 Caucasian individuals from Russia, aged roughly 6 to 90 years, who were systemically healthy. Each donor gave about 9.7 milliliters of peripheral blood, drawn into EDTA-treated Vacutainer tubes. Ficoll-Paque density-gradient centrifugation was used to isolate PBMCs, with at least 7 million obtained per sample. Trizol reagent was used to extract total RNA from PBMCs, with at least 5 micrograms per sample. The percentages of naive CD45RAhigh/CD27high T cells were determined by flow cytometry on a PBMC aliquot from every donor. Summary of the overall study and its limitations: Observed TCR beta diversity correlated strongly with the percentage of naive T cells measured by flow cytometry. Donor CMV infection status was unknown, potentially confounding age-related changes in expanded clonotypes. Bulk unsorted PBMC profiling prevented conclusive comparison of naive and antigen-experienced compartments. Estimates of total diversity from one million sequenced T cells were regarded as lower bounds and underestimates. As age increased, observed TCR beta diversity per million T cells dropped in a roughly linear way, and a significant reduction was already evident by age roughly 36. Compared with the aged group, the long-lived group had more naive CD4+ T cells, fewer expanded clones and increased TCR diversity, a pattern suggesting age selection.

The cysteine opens and the phenylalanine closes a CDR3 of 15 amino acids. Only the CDR3 part of the read is kept: 45 bases, read in frame from the first base. V has 3 bases trimmed and J has 1 base trimmed; junction bases matching no gene number 5. From a lookup of the germline V gene, CDR1 and CDR2 are ENHRY and SYGVKD. The library relied on 5' RACE. Sequencing relied on an Illumina HiSeq 2500. A second about 7 to 11 cycle PCR used a sample-barcoded 5' primer and a J-beta primer mix. A unique molecular identifier was introduced onto each TCR beta cDNA molecule by a template-switch 5' adaptor carrying 12 random nucleotides. At least 2.5 million CDR3-containing paired-end reads were obtained from each sample. First-strand cDNA synthesis was performed from all RNA using the Mint cDNA synthesis kit, with priming by a TRBC-specific oligonucleotide. Following uracil-DNA glycosylase treatment, a first 18-cycle PCR with universal primers M1SS and BC2_uni_R was performed on all cDNA. The authors' analysis ran thus. For normalization, 1 million high-quality reads, each with a distinct molecular identifier, were randomly selected from each sample. Reads with shared molecular identifiers were discarded instead of being binned into consensus sequences. MiTCR, run with a Q25 quality threshold and the strictest error-elimination algorithm, handled CDR3 identification, clonotype clustering and error correction. A nonparametric unseen species model with Euler transformation was used to estimate lower-bound total TCR beta diversity. TCRdb trimmed public reads at Q25 via fastp, called clones via MiXCR and kept in-frame beta chains. Every distinct CDR3 protein forms one entry, paired with its most common genes and DNA. Here the V and J calls rest on TCRdb's processing, not on the authors' analysis. The sample includes 1.2 million to 1.5 million distinct CDR3 sequences, with roughly 64% observed a single time. About 6.3% of the sample is taken by the ten largest.

Rearrangement joined TRBV10-3 to TRBJ2-7; 8 nucleotides in the junction match TRBD2. What was sequenced was blood. The sequence derives from a man in his late teens or twenties in good health. The CDR3 region reads CAISDAGGPSYEQYF. The sequence in DNA is TGTGCCATCAGTGACGCGGGGGGCCCTTCCTACGAGCAGTACTTC.